This T cell receptor (beta chain) was recovered during a study of blood T cell repertoires in COVID-19. The CDR3 is 12 residues long. V lost 8 bases to trimming and J lost 10 bases; unmatched junction nucleotides: 4. Germline V gene data show CDR1 as MDHEN and CDR2 as SYDVKM. Profiling relied on immunoSEQ multiplex PCR, and the TCRdb table lists in-frame clones only, not all of them. The repertoire holds 250,000 or so clones, roughly 86% seen once, with about 2.7% in the top ten. The chain is built from TRBV28 and TRBJ1-6; 8 bases align to TRBD1. Material: PBMCs or T cells enriched from blood (not recorded which). The sequence came from a woman younger than 35 who had recovered from COVID-19. The CDR3 here is CASYRGESPLHF. The DNA of the CDR3 is TGTGCCAGCTACAGGGGGGAATCACCCCTCCACTTT.